This paragraph reports one T cell receptor (beta chain). This CDR3 is built from 13 residues. The V gene lost 1 base and the J gene lost 8 bases, with 11 bases spanning the gap. Germline V gene sequence: CDR1 MGHRA, CDR2 YSYEKL. This sample stems from a study of blood T cell repertoires in COVID-19. Looking at the study overall: There were acute and convalescent COVID-19 samples, and they came from the United States, Italy and Spain. The cDNA or gDNA used as material had been derived from T cells, B-cell-depleted T cells, or PBMCs.

Under the authors' procedure: Using reference gene primer amplification, nucleated cell counts were estimated. Assay: immunoSEQ multiplex PCR; the TCRdb copy retains only in-frame clones and omits some. D and trimming come from the DNA, and the V and J calls and clone size come from that table. The sample lists fewer than 300,000 clones, 80% to 90% occurring once. Sequencing was done on a sample of peripheral blood. The TCR was taken from a man aged 80 or over with acute or convalescent COVID-19. The rearrangement uses TRBV4-1 and TRBJ1-2; D not certain. The CDR3 DNA is TGCGCCAGCAGCCAAGCGTTTGGTCAGGGCTACACCTTC. As protein: CASSQAFGQGYTF.